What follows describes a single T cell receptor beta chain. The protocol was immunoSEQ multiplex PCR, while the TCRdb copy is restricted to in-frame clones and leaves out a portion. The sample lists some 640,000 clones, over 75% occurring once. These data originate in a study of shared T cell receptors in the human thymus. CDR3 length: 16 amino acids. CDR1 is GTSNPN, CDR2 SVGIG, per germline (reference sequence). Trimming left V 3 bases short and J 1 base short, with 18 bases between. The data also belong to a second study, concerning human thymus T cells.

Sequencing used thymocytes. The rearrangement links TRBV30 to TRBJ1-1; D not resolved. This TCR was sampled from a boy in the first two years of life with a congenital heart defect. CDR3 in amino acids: CAWRAPREGRNTEAFF. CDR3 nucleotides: TGTGCCTGGAGGGCCCCTCGGGAGGGCAGGAACACTGAAGCTTTCTTT.